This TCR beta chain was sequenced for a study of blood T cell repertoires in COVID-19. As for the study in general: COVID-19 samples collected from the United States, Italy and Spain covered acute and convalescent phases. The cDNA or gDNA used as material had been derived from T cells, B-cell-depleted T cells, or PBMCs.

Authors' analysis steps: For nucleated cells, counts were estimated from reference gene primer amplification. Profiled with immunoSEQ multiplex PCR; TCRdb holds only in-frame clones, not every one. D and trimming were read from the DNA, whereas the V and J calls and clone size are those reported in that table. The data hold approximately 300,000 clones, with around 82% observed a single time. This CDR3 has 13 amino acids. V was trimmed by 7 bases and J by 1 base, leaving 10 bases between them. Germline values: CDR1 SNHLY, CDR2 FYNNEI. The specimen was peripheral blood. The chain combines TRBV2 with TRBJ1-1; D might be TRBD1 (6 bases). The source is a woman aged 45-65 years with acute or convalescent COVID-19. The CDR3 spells CASTWGQNTEAFF. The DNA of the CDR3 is TGTGCCAGCACATGGGGACAGAACACTGAAGCTTTCTTT. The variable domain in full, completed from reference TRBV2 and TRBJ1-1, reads EPEVTQTPSHQVTQMGQEVILRCVPISNHLYFYWYRQILGQKVEFLVSFYNNEISEKSEIFDDQFSVERPDGSNFTLKIRSTKLEDSAMYFCASTWGQNTEAFFGQGTRLTVV.